These T cell receptor beta chains were read from a single sample in a study of cytomegalovirus exposure and HLA in healthy donors. The assay was immunoSEQ multiplex PCR, and TCRdb's table has in-frame clones only and misses some. Among some 84,000 clones listed, roughly 73% were seen once. Material: PBMCs. The receptors stem from a boy aged 5 to 17 in good health and CMV-seronegative. CDR3s include the opening cysteine and the closing phenylalanine or tryptophan. A D gene is named only where the DNA matches it firmly. Expanded clones are given a class, and other clones once, few, many or no size at all.

TRBD1,.,TRBV25-1,TRBJ1-2,12,CASSQGELGYTF,TGTGCCAGCAGCCAGGGGGAGCTGGGCTACACCTTC
TRBD1,few,TRBV4-2,TRBJ1-3,16,CASSPEQGARGNTIYF,TGTGCCAGCAGCCCGGAACAGGGGGCGCGGGGAAACACCATATATTTT
.,.,TRBV29-1,TRBJ2-1,13,CSVVLSSYNEQFF,TGCAGCGTTGTTTTGAGCTCCTACAATGAGCAGTTCTTC
.,.,TRBV27,TRBJ2-7,15,CASSPSARGLYEQYF,TGTGCCAGCAGTCCCTCCGCGCGGGGGCTCTACGAGCAGTACTTC
.,.,TRBV9,TRBJ2-2,15,CASSVMIQNTGELFF,TGTGCCAGCAGCGTAATGATACAGAACACCGGGGAGCTGTTTTTT
.,.,TRBV9,TRBJ1-3,16,CASSPGGGPSGNTIYF,TGTGCCAGCAGCCCGGGGGGGGGTCCCTCTGGAAACACCATATATTTT
.,.,TRBV29-1,TRBJ2-1,13,CSDVGSSYNEQFF,TGCAGCGATGTCGGGAGCTCCTACAATGAGCAGTTCTTC
TRBD1,.,TRBV28,TRBJ2-1,13,CASSPISDRGQFF,TGTGCCAGCAGCCCTATCAGCGACAGGGGGCAGTTCTTC
.,.,TRBV9,TRBJ2-3,16,CASSALEGAGLDTQYF,TGTGCCAGCAGCGCCTTGGAAGGGGCGGGATTAGATACGCAGTATTTT
.,.,TRBV6-4,TRBJ2-3,15,CASSDSGGAADTQYF,TGTGCCAGCAGTGACTCAGGGGGGGCCGCAGATACGCAGTATTTT
.,once,TRBV5-4,TRBJ1-2,15,CASSLYTGRNYGYTF,TGTGCCAGCAGCTTGTATACAGGTCGAAACTATGGCTACACCTTC
.,.,TRBV30,TRBJ1-6,14,CAWSLGAHNSPLHF,TGTGCCTGGAGTTTGGGGGCCCATAATTCACCCCTCCACTTT
TRBD2,.,TRBV2,TRBJ2-3,16,CASPTGTSGSADTQYF,TGTGCCAGCCCGACAGGGACTAGCGGGAGTGCAGATACGCAGTATTTT
.,.,TRBV4-2,TRBJ2-7,15,CASSQGRRSPTEQYF,TGTGCCAGCAGCCAAGGTAGGCGGAGCCCTACGGAGCAGTACTTC
.,once,TRBV28,TRBJ1-5,13,CASRRAMDQPQHF,TGTGCCAGCAGGCGTGCTATGGATCAGCCCCAGCATTTT
TRBD1,once,TRBV6-5,TRBJ2-7,15,CASSTKGTGAYEQYF,TGTGCCAGCAGTACGAAAGGGACAGGAGCCTACGAGCAGTACTTC
TRBD1,.,TRBV13,TRBJ1-1,18,CASSSLHPTGAQNTEAFF,TGTGCCAGCAGCTCCCTTCACCCGACAGGGGCTCAGAACACTGAAGCTTTCTTT
.,.,TRBV6-1,TRBJ2-1,15,CASSVGRANANEQFF,TGTGCCAGCAGTGTAGGCAGGGCTAACGCCAATGAGCAGTTCTTC
TRBD1,few,TRBV7-9,TRBJ1-1,16,CASSSRGQGANTEAFF,TGTGCCAGCAGCTCCCGCGGGCAGGGGGCGAACACTGAAGCTTTCTTT
.,.,TRBV5-5,TRBJ1-5,12,CASSSGHQPQHF,TGTGCCAGCAGCTCAGGGCATCAGCCCCAGCATTTT
.,.,TRBV19,TRBJ2-3,14,CASSPTTVTDTQYF,TGTGCCAGTAGTCCCACCACAGTCACAGATACGCAGTATTTT
TRBD1,.,TRBV14,TRBJ1-2,15,CASSLSGTGGYGYTF,TGTGCCAGCAGCTTATCCGGGACAGGGGGCTATGGCTACACCTTC
.,.,TRBV27,TRBJ1-5,14,CASGSNGPNQPQHF,TGTGCCAGCGGGAGTAATGGGCCTAATCAGCCCCAGCATTTT
.,.,TRBV7-9,TRBJ1-2,13,CASSLKGGDGYTF,TGTGCCAGCAGCTTAAAGGGGGGGGATGGCTACACCTTC
.,.,TRBV7-8,TRBJ1-5,13,CASSLLGAQPQHF,TGTGCCAGCAGCTTATTGGGAGCTCAGCCCCAGCATTTT
TRBD1,.,TRBV6-1,TRBJ2-5,15,CASSEYDRAQETQYF,TGTGCCAGCAGTGAGTATGACAGGGCCCAAGAGACCCAGTACTTC
.,.,TRBV6-6,TRBJ2-7,13,CASSYSRGNEQYF,TGTGCCAGCAGTTACTCGAGAGGGAACGAGCAGTACTTC
.,.,TRBV28,TRBJ1-2,15,CASTQTRDNSYGYTF,TGTGCCAGCACTCAAACACGGGACAACAGCTATGGCTACACCTTC
TRBD1,once,TRBV5-1,TRBJ1-5,15,CASSSGQGGNQPQHF,TGCGCCAGCAGCTCAGGACAGGGCGGCAATCAGCCCCAGCATTTT
.,.,TRBV4-1,TRBJ1-1,15,CASSQVEGGNTEAFF,TGCGCCAGCAGCCAAGTGGAAGGGGGGAACACTGAAGCTTTCTTT
TRBD2,.,TRBV2,TRBJ2-1,13,CATKTSGRGEQFF,TGTGCCACCAAGACTAGCGGGAGAGGCGAGCAGTTCTTC
TRBD2,few,TRBV4-3,TRBJ2-1,13,CASRVAGRNEQFF,TGCGCCAGCAGGGTAGCGGGACGGAATGAGCAGTTCTTC
.,.,TRBV2,TRBJ2-2,14,CASSALAQTGELFF,TGTGCCAGCAGTGCCCTGGCCCAGACCGGGGAGCTGTTTTTT
TRBD2,.,TRBV5-6,TRBJ2-7,13,CASSRTSDYEQYF,TGTGCCAGCAGCAGAACTAGCGACTACGAGCAGTACTTC